This is a list of T cell receptor beta chains from one sample in a study of identifying expanded T cells in peripheral blood. Clones were read by immunoSEQ multiplex PCR, and TCRdb kept only the in-frame ones, dropping some. The sample carries approximately 94,000 clones, about 87% recorded once. The source material was blood. These receptors came from a person aged 18 to 70 in good health. The CDR3 runs from the conserved cysteine through the conserved F or W. D genes are given only for firm matches. Clone size appears in some rows only: once, few, many, or a class for an expanded clone.

J,size,D,length,V,CDR3,DNA
TRBJ1-1,.,.,16,TRBV6-5,CASSYSTGVGNTEAFF,TGTGCCAGCAGTTACTCGACAGGTGTCGGGAACACTGAAGCTTTCTTT
TRBJ1-4,few,TRBD1,14,TRBV27,CASSYRGRNEKLFF,TGTGCCAGCAGCTACAGGGGGCGGAATGAAAAACTGTTTTTT
TRBJ1-6,.,.,15,TRBV19,CASRIHEGTHGPLHF,TGTGCCAGTAGGATACATGAGGGGACCCATGGGCCCCTCCACTTT
TRBJ1-5,.,.,12,TRBV7-2,CASSQGSQPQHF,TGTGCCAGCAGCCAAGGGAGTCAGCCCCAGCATTTT
TRBJ2-7,once,.,11,TRBV5-4,CASSSNYEQYF,TGTGCCAGCAGCTCGAACTACGAGCAGTACTTC
TRBJ1-2,.,.,15,TRBV7-2,CASSLTKGGQGGYTF,TGTGCCAGCAGCTTAACAAAGGGGGGGCAAGGAGGCTACACCTTC
TRBJ1-1,.,.,14,TRBV7-2,CASSPGQIPTEAFF,TGTGCCAGCAGTCCCGGACAGATCCCCACTGAAGCTTTCTTT
TRBJ1-3,.,.,14,TRBV15,CATSTGNSGNTIYF,TGTGCCACCAGCACCGGGAACTCTGGAAACACCATATATTTT
TRBJ2-1,.,TRBD2,19,TRBV5-1,CASSLVGLAGGLFENEQFF,TGCGCCAGCAGCTTGGTGGGGCTGGCGGGGGGGCTGTTTGAGAATGAGCAGTTCTTC
TRBJ2-1,.,.,15,TRBV5-4,CASSLEYSSYNEQFF,TGTGCCAGCAGCTTGGAGTATAGCTCCTACAATGAGCAGTTCTTC
TRBJ1-2,.,.,12,TRBV5-1,CASSLANYGYTF,TGCGCCAGCAGCTTGGCCAACTATGGCTACACCTTC
TRBJ2-7,.,.,15,TRBV27,CASSLVSGPSYEQYF,TGTGCCAGCAGTTTGGTCAGCGGGCCCTCCTACGAGCAGTACTTC
TRBJ2-1,.,TRBD1,14,TRBV5-5,CASSSGQGRDEQFF,TGTGCCAGCAGCTCCGGACAGGGTCGGGATGAGCAGTTCTTC
TRBJ1-1,.,TRBD1,13,TRBV14,CASSLGNRGRAFF,TGTGCCAGCAGCCTTGGGAACAGGGGAAGGGCTTTCTTT
TRBJ1-3,.,TRBD1,14,TRBV6-5,CASTDDRGGNTIYF,TGTGCCAGCACCGACGACAGGGGCGGAAACACCATATATTTT
TRBJ1-1,.,.,13,TRBV19,CASSIEGNTEAFF,TGTGCCAGTAGTATCGAGGGGAACACTGAAGCTTTCTTT
TRBJ1-2,.,.,14,TRBV11-2,CASSRGNQNYGYTF,TGTGCCAGCAGCCGGGGCAATCAAAACTATGGCTACACCTTC
TRBJ1-2,.,.,16,TRBV7-2,CASSSTLSGALAGYTF,TGTGCCAGCAGCTCCACCCTGTCAGGGGCACTGGCTGGCTACACCTTC
TRBJ2-5,.,.,11,TRBV19,CASRLGETQYF,TGTGCCAGTAGATTGGGGGAGACCCAGTACTTC
TRBJ1-5,.,.,13,TRBV6-4,CASSDRGGQPQHF,TGTGCCAGCAGTGACAGAGGGGGTCAGCCCCAGCATTTT
TRBJ1-5,once,.,13,TRBV19,CASSMGSNQPQHF,TGTGCCAGTAGTATGGGAAGCAATCAGCCCCAGCATTTT
TRBJ1-1,.,TRBD1,15,TRBV13,CASSPQGQGYTEAFF,TGTGCCAGCAGCCCCCAGGGACAGGGATACACTGAAGCTTTCTTT
TRBJ2-1,once,TRBD2,13,TRBV27,CASSPGGGLKQFF,TGTGCCAGCAGTCCCGGCGGGGGGCTTAAGCAGTTCTTC
TRBJ2-7,few,.,13,TRBV4-3,CASSHLQGNEQYF,TGCGCCAGCAGCCACCTACAGGGAAACGAGCAGTACTTC
TRBJ2-3,.,TRBD2,18,TRBV19,CASSTLLGTSGRADTQYF,TGTGCCAGTAGTACCCTCTTAGGGACTAGCGGGAGAGCAGATACGCAGTATTTT
TRBJ2-1,.,.,16,TRBV7-2,CASSRSGKGGFNEQFF,TGTGCCAGCAGCCGGAGCGGGAAAGGGGGGTTCAATGAGCAGTTCTTC
TRBJ2-5,.,TRBD2,13,TRBV10-3,CAINSGGEETQYF,TGTGCCATTAATAGCGGGGGGGAGGAGACCCAGTACTTC
TRBJ2-1,.,.,15,TRBV18,CASSPGAGALNEQFF,TGTGCCAGCTCACCTGGGGCGGGGGCCCTCAATGAGCAGTTCTTC
TRBJ1-2,few,.,14,TRBV19,CASRNRDHHYGYTF,TGTGCCAGTAGAAACCGGGACCACCACTATGGCTACACCTTC
TRBJ2-5,.,TRBD2,15,TRBV7-6,CASSPRLASQETQYF,TGTGCCAGCAGCCCGAGACTAGCGTCCCAAGAGACCCAGTACTTC
TRBJ1-5,.,.,14,TRBV18,CASSPGREFQPQHF,TGTGCCAGCTCACCCGGCAGGGAGTTTCAGCCCCAGCATTTT
TRBJ1-1,.,.,13,TRBV5-4,CASSYGTNTEAFF,TGTGCCAGCAGCTACGGAACGAACACTGAAGCTTTCTTT
TRBJ2-7,once,.,12,TRBV14,CASSPQGYEQYF,TGTGCCAGCAGCCCCCAGGGCTACGAGCAGTACTTC
TRBJ1-6,once,.,14,TRBV27,CASRLGGRGSPLHF,TGTGCCAGCAGGCTGGGGGGCAGGGGTTCACCCCTCCACTTT
TRBJ2-6,.,.,16,TRBV12-5,CASGVGRPSGANVLTF,TGTGCTAGTGGGGTAGGGAGACCCTCTGGGGCCAACGTCCTGACTTTC
TRBJ2-5,.,TRBD1,18,TRBV12-5,CASGLATKDRATQETQYF,TGTGCTAGTGGTTTGGCTACCAAAGACAGGGCCACCCAAGAGACCCAGTACTTC
TRBJ1-2,.,.,14,TRBV7-3,CASSPGGAWSGYTF,TGTGCCAGCAGCCCCGGGGGCGCTTGGAGTGGCTACACCTTC
TRBJ1-1,.,.,14,TRBV6-5,CASSRTGVNTEAFF,TGTGCCAGCAGTAGAACGGGGGTCAACACTGAAGCTTTCTTT
TRBJ2-7,.,TRBD2,15,TRBV7-2,CASSPGERESGEQYF,TGTGCCAGCAGCCCCGGGGAGCGGGAGTCTGGGGAGCAGTACTTC
TRBJ1-5,.,.,15,TRBV19,CASSNPERVWQPQHF,TGTGCCAGTAGTAACCCCGAAAGGGTTTGGCAGCCCCAGCATTTT
TRBJ2-7,.,TRBD2,15,TRBV27,CASRGTSGSLYEQYF,TGTGCCAGCAGGGGGACTAGCGGGTCCCTCTACGAGCAGTACTTC
TRBJ1-4,.,TRBD1,19,TRBV28,CASSPGTGGATGTNEKLFF,TGTGCCAGCAGTCCCGGGACAGGGGGCGCCACGGGTACTAATGAAAAACTGTTTTTT
TRBJ1-2,.,.,12,TRBV6-1,CASSEFWYGYTF,TGTGCCAGCAGTGAATTTTGGTATGGCTACACCTTC
TRBJ2-7,.,.,13,TRBV25-1,CASSERGVREQYF,TGTGCCAGCAGTGAAAGAGGGGTAAGGGAGCAGTACTTC
TRBJ2-3,once,.,13,TRBV12-5,CASGLEDSDTQYF,TGTGCTAGTGGTTTGGAGGACAGCGATACGCAGTATTTT
TRBJ2-7,once,TRBD1,15,TRBV18,CASSPRTGSGYEQYF,TGTGCCAGCTCACCTCGGACAGGCTCAGGATACGAGCAGTACTTC
TRBJ2-1,.,TRBD2,17,TRBV4-1,CASSHVPSGMTYNEQFF,TGCGCCAGCAGCCATGTGCCTAGCGGGATGACCTACAATGAGCAGTTCTTC
TRBJ2-5,.,.,16,TRBV30,CAWSVGRDLDTETQYF,TGTGCCTGGAGTGTGGGTCGGGACCTAGATACTGAGACCCAGTACTTC
TRBJ2-3,.,.,15,TRBV30,CAWSLGQSSTDTQYF,TGTGCCTGGAGTCTCGGACAGTCTAGCACAGATACGCAGTATTTT
TRBJ2-7,.,TRBD2,16,TRBV13,CASSSRIGGYKHEQYF,TGTGCCAGCAGCTCCCGAATCGGGGGGTATAAGCACGAGCAGTACTTC
TRBJ1-1,.,.,15,TRBV27,CASRPIRDGNTEAFF,TGTGCCAGCAGACCGATCCGGGACGGGAACACTGAAGCTTTCTTT
TRBJ2-7,once,.,14,TRBV13,CASSVYRPAYEQYF,TGTGCCAGCAGCGTGTATCGGCCTGCTTACGAGCAGTACTTC
TRBJ2-7,.,.,12,TRBV11-2,CASSSGRNEQYF,TGTGCCAGCAGTTCAGGACGTAACGAGCAGTACTTC
TRBJ2-5,.,TRBD2,16,TRBV11-2,CASSHWTSANQETQYF,TGTGCCAGCAGCCATTGGACTAGCGCCAACCAAGAGACCCAGTACTTC